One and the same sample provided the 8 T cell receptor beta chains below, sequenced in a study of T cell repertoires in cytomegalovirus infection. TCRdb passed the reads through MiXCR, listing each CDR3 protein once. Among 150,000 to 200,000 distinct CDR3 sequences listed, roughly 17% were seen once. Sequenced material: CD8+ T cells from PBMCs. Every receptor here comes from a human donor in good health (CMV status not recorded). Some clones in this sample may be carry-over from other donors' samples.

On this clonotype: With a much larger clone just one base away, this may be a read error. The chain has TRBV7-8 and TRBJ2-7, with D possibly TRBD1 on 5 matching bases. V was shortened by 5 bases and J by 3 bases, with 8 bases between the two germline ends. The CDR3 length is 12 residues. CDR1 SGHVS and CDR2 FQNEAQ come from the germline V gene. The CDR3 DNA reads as TGTGCCAGCAGCGTCGACAGCTACGAGCAGTACTTC. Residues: CASSVDSYEQYF.

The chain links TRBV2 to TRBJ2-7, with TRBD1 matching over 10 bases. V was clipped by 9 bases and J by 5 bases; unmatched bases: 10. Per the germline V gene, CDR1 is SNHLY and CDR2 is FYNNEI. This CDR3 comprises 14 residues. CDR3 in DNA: TGTGCCAGTACCTGGCCGGGACAGGGGAACGAGCAGTACTTC. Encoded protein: CASTWPGQGNEQYF.

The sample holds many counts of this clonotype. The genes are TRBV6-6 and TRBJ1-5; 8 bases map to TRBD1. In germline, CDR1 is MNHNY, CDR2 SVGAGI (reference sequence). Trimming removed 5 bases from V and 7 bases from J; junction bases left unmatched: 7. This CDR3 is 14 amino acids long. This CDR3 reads CASSIKDRDQPQHF. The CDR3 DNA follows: TGTGCCAGCAGTATTAAGGACAGGGACCAGCCCCAGCATTTT.

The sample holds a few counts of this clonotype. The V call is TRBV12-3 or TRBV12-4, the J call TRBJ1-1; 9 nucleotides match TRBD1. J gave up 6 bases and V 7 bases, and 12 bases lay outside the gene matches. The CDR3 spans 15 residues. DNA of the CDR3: TGTGCCAGCAAATTCCCGGGACAGGGTCACCCTGAAGCTTTCTTT. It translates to CASKFPGQGHPEAFF.

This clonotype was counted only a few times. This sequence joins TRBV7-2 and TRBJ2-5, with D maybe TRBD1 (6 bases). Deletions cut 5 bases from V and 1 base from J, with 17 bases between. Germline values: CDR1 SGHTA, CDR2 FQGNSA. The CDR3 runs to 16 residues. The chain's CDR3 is CASSPKHWGRQETQYF. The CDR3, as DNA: TGTGCCAGCAGCCCCAAACACTGGGGGCGCCAAGAGACCCAGTACTTC.

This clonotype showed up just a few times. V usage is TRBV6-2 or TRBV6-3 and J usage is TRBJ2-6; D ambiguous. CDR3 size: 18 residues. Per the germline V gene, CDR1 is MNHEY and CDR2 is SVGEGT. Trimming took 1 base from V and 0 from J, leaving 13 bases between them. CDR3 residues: CASSYFLQRTSGANVLTF. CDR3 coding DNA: TGTGCCAGCAGTTACTTCTTACAGAGGACCTCTGGGGCCAACGTCCTGACTTTC.

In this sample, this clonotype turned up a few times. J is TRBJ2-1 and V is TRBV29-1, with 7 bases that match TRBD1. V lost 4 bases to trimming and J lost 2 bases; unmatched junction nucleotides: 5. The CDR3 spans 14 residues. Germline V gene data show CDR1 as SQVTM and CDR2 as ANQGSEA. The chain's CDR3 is CSVGRQGAYNEQFF. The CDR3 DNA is TGCAGCGTTGGAAGACAGGGTGCCTACAATGAGCAGTTCTTC.

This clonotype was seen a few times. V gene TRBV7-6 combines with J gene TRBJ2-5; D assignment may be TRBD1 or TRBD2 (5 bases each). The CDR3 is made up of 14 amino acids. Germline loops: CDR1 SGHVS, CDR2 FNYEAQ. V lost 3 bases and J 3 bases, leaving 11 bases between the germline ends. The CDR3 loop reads CASSFRDPKETQYF. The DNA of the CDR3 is TGTGCCAGCAGCTTCCGGGACCCCAAAGAGACCCAGTACTTC.